This T cell receptor (beta chain) was observed in a study of blood T cell repertoires in COVID-19. Whole-study context: COVID-19 samples from acute and convalescent phases originated in the United States, Italy and Spain. T cells, B-cell-depleted T cells, or PBMCs supplied cDNA or gDNA.

V lost 6 bases, J lost 2 bases, and 14 bases lay in between. The CDR3 contains 15 residues. Germline CDR1 and CDR2: MNHEY and SVGAGI. Assay: immunoSEQ multiplex PCR; the TCRdb copy retains only in-frame clones and omits some. The sample has around 300,000 clones; about 87% are singletons. The J gene is TRBJ1-3, the V gene TRBV6-5, with D possibly being TRBD1 (5 bases). The sequencing sample was made of PBMCs or T cells enriched from blood (not recorded which). The clonotype originates from a man aged 30 to 45 who had recovered from COVID-19. The CDR3 reads CASRDITSPGNTIYF. For the CDR3, the DNA is TGTGCCAGCAGGGACATTACGAGCCCTGGAAACACCATATATTTT.